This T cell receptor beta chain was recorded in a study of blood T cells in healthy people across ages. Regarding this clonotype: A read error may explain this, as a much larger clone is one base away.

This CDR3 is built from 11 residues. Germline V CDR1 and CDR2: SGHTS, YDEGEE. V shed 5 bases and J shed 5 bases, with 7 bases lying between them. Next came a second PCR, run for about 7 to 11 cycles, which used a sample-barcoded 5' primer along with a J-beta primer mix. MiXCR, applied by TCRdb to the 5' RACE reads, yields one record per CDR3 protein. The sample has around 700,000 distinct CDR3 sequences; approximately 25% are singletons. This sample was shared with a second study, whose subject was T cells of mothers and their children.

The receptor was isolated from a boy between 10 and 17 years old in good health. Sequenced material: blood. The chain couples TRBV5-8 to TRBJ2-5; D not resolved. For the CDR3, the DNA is TGTGCCAGCAGGCCGACGGAGACCCAGTACTTC. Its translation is CASRPTETQYF. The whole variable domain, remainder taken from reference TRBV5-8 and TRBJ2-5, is EAGVTQSPTHLIKTRGQQATLRCSPISGHTSVYWYQQALGLGLQFLLWYDEGEERNRGNFPPRFSGRQFPNYSSELNVNALELEDSALYLCASRPTETQYFGPGTRLLVL.